This TCR beta chain was recovered during a study of Ad26.COV2.S vaccination and SARS-CoV-2 variants. The repertoire was sequenced with immunoSEQ multiplex PCR; TCRdb's copy has only in-frame clones and lacks some. The sample includes about 460,000 clones, 89% seen only once; the top ten take under 2%. The sample's treatment: roughly 20 received Ad26.COV2.S at low or high dose, single or two shots; about 5 received placebo; per-sample allocation not given. At day 63 after the first vaccine or placebo injection, samples were drawn. The individual, an adult aged 18-55 years, was a donor in Boston. Ad26 vector vaccine expressed Wuhan-strain SARS-CoV-2 spike. The germline CDR1 and CDR2 sequences are MNHEY and SVGAGI. V trimming: 5 bases; J trimming: 4 bases; junction bases outside the gene matches: 2. The CDR3 has 15 amino acids. Turning to this clone: The sample has other DNA sequences that encode this CDR3 too.

This TCR derives from a person aged 18-65 years who received the Ad26.COV2.S COVID-19 vaccine or a placebo. The sequences come from peripheral blood, collected in a trial of Ad26.COV2.S vaccine versus placebo. This sequence joins TRBV6-5 and TRBJ2-1; 13 positions match TRBD2. As DNA, the CDR3 is TGTGCCAGCAGTCGGACTAGCGGGGGATACAATGAGCAGTTCTTC. Residues: CASSRTSGGYNEQFF.